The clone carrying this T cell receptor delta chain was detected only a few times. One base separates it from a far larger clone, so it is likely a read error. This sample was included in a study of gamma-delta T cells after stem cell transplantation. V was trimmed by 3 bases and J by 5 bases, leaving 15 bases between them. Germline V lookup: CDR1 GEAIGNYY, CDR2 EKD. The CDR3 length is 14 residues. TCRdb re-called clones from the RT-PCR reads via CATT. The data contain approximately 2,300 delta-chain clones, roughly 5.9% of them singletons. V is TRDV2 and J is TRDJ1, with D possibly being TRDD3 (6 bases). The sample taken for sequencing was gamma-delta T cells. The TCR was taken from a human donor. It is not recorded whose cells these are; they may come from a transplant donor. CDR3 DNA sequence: TGTGCCTGTGACCAGTTGAGGGGGGAAGATAAACTCATCTTT. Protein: CACDQLRGEDKLIF.